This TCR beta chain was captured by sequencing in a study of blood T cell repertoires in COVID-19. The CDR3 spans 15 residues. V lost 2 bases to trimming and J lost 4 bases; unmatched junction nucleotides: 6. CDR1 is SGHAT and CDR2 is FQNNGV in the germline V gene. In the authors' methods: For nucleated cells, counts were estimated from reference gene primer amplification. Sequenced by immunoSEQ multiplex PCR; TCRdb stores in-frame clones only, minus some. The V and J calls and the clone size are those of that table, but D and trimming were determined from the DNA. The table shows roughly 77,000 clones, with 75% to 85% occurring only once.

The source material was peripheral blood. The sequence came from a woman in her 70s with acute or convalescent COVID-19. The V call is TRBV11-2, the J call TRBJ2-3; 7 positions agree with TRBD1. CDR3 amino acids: CASSLPGGRPDTQYF. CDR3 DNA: TGTGCCAGCAGCTTACCAGGGGGTCGCCCAGATACGCAGTATTTT.